This entry describes one TCR beta chain. This sample stems from a study of blood T cell repertoires in COVID-19. Assay: immunoSEQ multiplex PCR; the TCRdb copy retains only in-frame clones and omits some. This table holds some 150,000 clones, roughly nine tenths found once. Per the germline V gene, CDR1 is MDHEN and CDR2 is SYDVKM. The CDR3 is 15 residues long. The junction had 10 bases not matched to a gene; V was cut back by 6 bases and J by 5 bases. The clonotype originates from a man in his forties or fifties with acute or convalescent COVID-19. The J gene is TRBJ1-5, the V gene TRBV28; 7 nucleotides line up with TRBD1. Specimen: peripheral blood. The CDR3 reads CASRPLRDSHQPQHF. For the CDR3, the DNA is TGTGCCAGCAGGCCTCTGCGGGACAGTCATCAGCCCCAGCATTTT.